The T cell receptor (beta chain) under discussion was sequenced for a study of blood T cell repertoires in COVID-19. Study at large: COVID-19 samples collected from the United States, Italy and Spain covered acute and convalescent phases. The analysed material was cDNA or gDNA that came from T cells, B-cell-depleted T cells, or PBMCs.

TCRdb's table, derived via immunoSEQ multiplex PCR, lists solely in-frame clones and lacks some. The sample includes a few hundred thousand clones, about 86% of them seen just once. The sample holds one count of this clone. Germline lookup yields CDR1 LGHDT and CDR2 YNNKEL (reference sequence). This CDR3 is 15 amino acids long. The V and J ends lost 1 base and 5 bases, in that order; junction bases with no gene match: 7. This TCR was recovered from a woman in her fifties or sixties with acute or convalescent COVID-19. This rearrangement joins TRBV3-1 (or the pseudogene TRBV3-2) to TRBJ1-1, with TRBD1 matching over 7 bases. Sequencing used peripheral blood. The CDR3 DNA follows: TGTGCCAGCAGCCAAGGTAAGGGGGCAAGGACTGAAGCTTTCTTT. Its protein is CASSQGKGARTEAFF.